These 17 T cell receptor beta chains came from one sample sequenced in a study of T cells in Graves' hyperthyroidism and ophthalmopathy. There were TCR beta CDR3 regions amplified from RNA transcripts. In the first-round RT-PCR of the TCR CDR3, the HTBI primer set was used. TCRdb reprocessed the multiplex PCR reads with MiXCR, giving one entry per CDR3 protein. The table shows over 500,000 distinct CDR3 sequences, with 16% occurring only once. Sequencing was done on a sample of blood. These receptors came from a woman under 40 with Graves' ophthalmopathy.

CDR3 region: CASRTTVHGTYEQYF. The CDR3 nucleotides read TGCGCCAGCAGGACTACGGTCCATGGGACCTACGAGCAGTACTTC. The chain couples TRBV5-1 to TRBJ2-7, with a tentative D call TRBD2 (5 bases). The ends were cut back, 5 bases at V and 2 bases at J, with 17 bases in the middle. The CDR3 totals 15 residues. CDR1 and CDR2 from the germline V gene are SGHRS and YFSETQ.

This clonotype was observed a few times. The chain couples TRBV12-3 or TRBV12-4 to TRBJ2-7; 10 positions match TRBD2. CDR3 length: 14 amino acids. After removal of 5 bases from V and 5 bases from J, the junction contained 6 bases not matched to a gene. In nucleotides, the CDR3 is TGTGCCAGCAGTACTTCTAGCGGGAGAAACGAGCAGTACTTC. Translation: CASSTSSGRNEQYF.

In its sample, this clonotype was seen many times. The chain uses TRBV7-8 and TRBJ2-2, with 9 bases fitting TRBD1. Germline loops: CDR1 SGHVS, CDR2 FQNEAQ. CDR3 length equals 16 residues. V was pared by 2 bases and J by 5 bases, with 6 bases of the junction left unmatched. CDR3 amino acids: CASSLLDRGGTGELFF. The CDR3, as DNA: TGTGCCAGCAGCTTATTGGACAGGGGAGGTACCGGGGAGCTGTTTTTT.

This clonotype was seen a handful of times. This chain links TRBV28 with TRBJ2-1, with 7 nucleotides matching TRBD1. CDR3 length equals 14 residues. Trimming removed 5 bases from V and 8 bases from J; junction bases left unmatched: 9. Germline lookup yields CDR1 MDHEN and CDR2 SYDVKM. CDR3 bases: TGTGCCAGCAGTCTAGAGAGTACAGGGGATGAGCAGTTCTTC. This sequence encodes CASSLESTGDEQFF.

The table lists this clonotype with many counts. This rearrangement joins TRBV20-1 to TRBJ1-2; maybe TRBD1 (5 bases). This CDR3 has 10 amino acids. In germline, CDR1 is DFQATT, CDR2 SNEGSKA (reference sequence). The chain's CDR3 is CRGGEKGYTF. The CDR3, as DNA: TGCAGAGGAGGGGAGAAAGGCTACACCTTC.

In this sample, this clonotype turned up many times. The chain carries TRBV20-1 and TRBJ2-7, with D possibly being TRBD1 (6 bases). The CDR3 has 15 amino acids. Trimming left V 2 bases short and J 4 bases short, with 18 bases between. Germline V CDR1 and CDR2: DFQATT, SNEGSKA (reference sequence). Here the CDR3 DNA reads TGCAGTGCTAGACCCATGAAGACAGGTCCGTACGAGCAGTACTTC. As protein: CSARPMKTGPYEQYF.

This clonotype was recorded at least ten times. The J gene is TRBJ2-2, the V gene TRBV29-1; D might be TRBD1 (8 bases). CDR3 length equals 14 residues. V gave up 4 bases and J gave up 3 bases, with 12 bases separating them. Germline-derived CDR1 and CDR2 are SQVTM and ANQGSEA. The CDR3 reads CSVGGGQDTGELFF. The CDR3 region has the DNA TGCAGCGTTGGGGGGGGACAGGACACCGGGGAGCTGTTTTTT.

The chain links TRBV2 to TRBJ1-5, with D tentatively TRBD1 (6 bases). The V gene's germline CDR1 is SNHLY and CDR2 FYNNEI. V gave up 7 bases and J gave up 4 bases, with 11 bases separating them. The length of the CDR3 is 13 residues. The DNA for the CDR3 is TGTGCCAGCAACCGCAGGGGAAATCAGCCCCAGCATTTT. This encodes CASNRRGNQPQHF. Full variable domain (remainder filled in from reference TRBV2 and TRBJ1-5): EPEVTQTPSHQVTQMGQEVILRCVPISNHLYFYWYRQILGQKVEFLVSFYNNEISEKSEIFDDQFSVERPDGSNFTLKIRSTKLEDSAMYFCASNRRGNQPQHFGDGTRLSIL.

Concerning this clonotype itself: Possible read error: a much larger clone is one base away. The CDR3 DNA reads as TGTGCCAGAAGCCGGACAGGGATGGAGACCCAGTTCTTC. The encoded protein is CARSRTGMETQFF. This rearrangement joins TRBV2 to TRBJ2-1; 8 nucleotides line up with TRBD1. The CDR3 length is 13 residues. The germline V gene has CDR1 SNHLY and CDR2 FYNNEI. The trim removed 9 bases at V and 13 bases at J, leaving 14 bases unmatched.

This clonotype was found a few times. CDR3 bases: TGTGCCAGCAGCTTAAGAGACAGGGACACGCAGTATTTT. Translated: CASSLRDRDTQYF. The chain is built from TRBV7-8 and TRBJ2-3, with TRBD1 matching over 7 bases. The CDR3 is 13 amino acids. Germline CDR1 is SGHVS and CDR2 is FQNEAQ. The ends lost 2 bases at V and 9 bases at J; junction bases unmatched: 5.

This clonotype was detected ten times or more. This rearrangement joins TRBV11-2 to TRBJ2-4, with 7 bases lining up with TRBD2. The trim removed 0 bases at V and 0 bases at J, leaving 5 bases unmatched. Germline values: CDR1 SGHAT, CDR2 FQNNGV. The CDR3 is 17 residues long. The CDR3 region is CASSLDGGVLAKNIQYF. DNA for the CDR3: TGTGCCAGCAGCTTAGATGGGGGGGTCCTAGCCAAAAACATTCAGTACTTC. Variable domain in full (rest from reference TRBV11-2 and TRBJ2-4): EAGVAQSPRYKIIEKRQSVAFWCNPISGHATLYWYQQILGQGPKLLIQFQNNGVVDDSQLPKDRFSAERLKGVDSTLKIQPAKLEDSAVYLCASSLDGGVLAKNIQYFGAGTRLSVL.

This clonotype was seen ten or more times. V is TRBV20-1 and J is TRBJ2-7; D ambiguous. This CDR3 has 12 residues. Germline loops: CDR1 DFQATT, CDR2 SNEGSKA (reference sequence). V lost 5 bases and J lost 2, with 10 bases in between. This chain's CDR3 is CSAFPDAYEQYF. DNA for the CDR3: TGCAGTGCTTTCCCAGATGCCTACGAGCAGTACTTC.

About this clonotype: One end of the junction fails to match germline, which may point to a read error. The CDR3 loop reads CASSTAGRPGNAIYF. The CDR3 nucleotides read TGTGCCAGCAGTACCGCAGGACGGCCTGGAAACGCCATATATTTT. The genes are TRBV28 and TRBJ1-3; no clear D. Looked up from germline, CDR1 is MDHEN and CDR2 is SYDVKM. This CDR3 contains 15 residues.

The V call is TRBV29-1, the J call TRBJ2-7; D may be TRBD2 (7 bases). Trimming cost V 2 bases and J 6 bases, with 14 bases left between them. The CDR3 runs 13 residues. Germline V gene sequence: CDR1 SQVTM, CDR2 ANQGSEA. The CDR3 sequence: CSVEFKGEGEQYF. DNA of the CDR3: TGCAGCGTTGAATTTAAGGGGGAGGGCGAGCAGTACTTC.

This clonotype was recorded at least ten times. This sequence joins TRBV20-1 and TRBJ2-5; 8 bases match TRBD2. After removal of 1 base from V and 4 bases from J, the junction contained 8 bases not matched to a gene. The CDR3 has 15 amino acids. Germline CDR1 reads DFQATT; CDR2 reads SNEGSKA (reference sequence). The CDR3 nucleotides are TGCAGTGCTAGAGGGGCTAGCGGGTTGGCAGAGACCCAGTACTTC. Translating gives CSARGASGLAETQYF.

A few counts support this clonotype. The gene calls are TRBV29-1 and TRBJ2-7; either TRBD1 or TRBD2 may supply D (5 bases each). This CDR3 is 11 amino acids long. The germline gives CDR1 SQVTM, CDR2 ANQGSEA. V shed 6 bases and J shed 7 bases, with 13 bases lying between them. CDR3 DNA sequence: TGCAGCGTAGGGACCGCGCGGGAGCAGTACTTC. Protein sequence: CSVGTAREQYF.

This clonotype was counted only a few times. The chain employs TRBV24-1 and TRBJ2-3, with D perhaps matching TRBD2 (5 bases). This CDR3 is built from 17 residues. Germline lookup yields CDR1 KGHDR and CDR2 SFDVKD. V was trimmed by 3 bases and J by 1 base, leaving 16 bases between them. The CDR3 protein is CATSDPAGGFGTDTQYF. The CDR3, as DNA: TGTGCCACCAGTGATCCTGCCGGCGGGTTCGGCACAGATACGCAGTATTTT.